This TCR beta chain is drawn from a study of T cell changes during pregnancy in multiple sclerosis (dated by TCRdb to about 2019). About the study as a whole: Changes in the T cell repertoire over the course of pregnancy were examined in this study in women with multiple sclerosis.

Based on the germline V gene (reference sequence), the CDR1 and CDR2 sequences are MNHEY and SMNVEV. At the junction V is shortened by 2 bases and J by 3 bases, with 8 bases in between. Inclusive of the bounding cysteine and phenylalanine, the CDR3 is 13 residues long. Solely the CDR3 DNA is kept, with 39 bases framed from the first base. Remarks on this clone: The target of this receptor is not known. Base-call qualities are not available, and no considerably larger clone is one nucleotide away.

The library was made by the immunoSEQ multiplex PCR assay. This immuneACCESS table, as held by TCRdb, lists in-frame sequences with V and J called but not all clones. Of the missing ones, under half trace to an unresolved V gene in checked studies; the others have no known cause. The sample records roughly 20,000 clones, 89% of which are singletons. The top ten clonotypes cover 7.5% of the sample. The origin of this receptor is a female donor in good health, enrolled as a control in a pregnancy study. This specimen was CD8+ T cells from peripheral blood mononuclear cells, taken in the second trimester of pregnancy. The V and J segments used are TRBV27 and TRBJ2-7; TRBD1 could be the D gene, as 5 bases match. For the CDR3, the sequence is CASSLGHGYEQYF. The nucleotide sequence is TGTGCCAGCAGTTTAGGACACGGCTACGAGCAGTACTTC.